Listed here are 7 T cell receptor beta chains from one sample, sequenced in a study of blood T cell repertoires in COVID-19. The data were produced by immunoSEQ multiplex PCR, yet TCRdb's version contains in-frame clones alone and is incomplete. The table has about 150,000 clones, around 84% seen once. The sequenced sample consisted of peripheral blood. These receptors all come from a man in his forties or fifties with active or convalescent COVID-19.

This chain connects TRBV6-1 to TRBJ1-2, with TRBD1 matching 9 bases. The V and J ends lost 1 base and 8 bases, in that order; junction bases with no gene match: 5. Germline V CDR1 and CDR2: MNHNS, SASEGT. There are 14 residues in the CDR3. CDR3 sequence (DNA): TGTGCCAGCAGTGAAGTTCTTACAGGGGGCGGCTACACCTTC. As protein: CASSEVLTGGGYTF.

The chain carries TRBV18 and TRBJ1-1, with TRBD1 matching over 10 bases. J gave up 8 bases and V 5 bases, and 11 bases lay outside the gene matches. CDR3 size: 15 residues. CDR1 and CDR2 (germline): KGHSH, LQKENI. The CDR3 loop is CASSGSTGGLSEAFF. The CDR3 region has the DNA TGTGCCAGCTCAGGTTCGACAGGGGGCCTGTCAGAAGCTTTCTTT.

The J gene is TRBJ1-2, the V gene TRBV19; D is uncertain. Looked up from germline, CDR1 is LNHDA and CDR2 is SQIVND (reference sequence). This CDR3 spans 13 amino acids. Trimming cost V 8 bases and J 4 bases, with 14 bases left between them. This CDR3 is CASHLGVGYGYTF. CDR3 nucleotide sequence: TGTGCCAGTCATCTCGGGGTGGGCTATGGCTACACCTTC.

The chain's CDR3 is CASSSGLAGNEQYF. DNA of the CDR3: TGTGCCAGCAGTTCGGGACTAGCGGGTAACGAGCAGTACTTC. The V gene is TRBV6-5, the J gene TRBJ2-7; TRBD2 aligns across 12 bases. V was pared by 4 bases and J by 5 bases, with 3 bases of the junction left unmatched. The germline CDR1 and CDR2 sequences are MNHEY and SVGAGI. This CDR3 has 14 residues.

This chain joins TRBV7-9 and TRBJ2-7; D not certain. Germline V gene lookup returns CDR1 SEHNR and CDR2 FQNEAQ (reference sequence). The germline V and J ends were trimmed by 2 bases and 5 bases, with 16 bases remaining between them. The CDR3 spans 15 residues. CDR3 nucleotide sequence: TGTGCCAGCAGCTTACCTCTTGATGGCCCCCACGAGCAGTACTTC. Protein sequence: CASSLPLDGPHEQYF.

This clone was observed once. V gene TRBV27 combines with J gene TRBJ2-7; D is perhaps TRBD2 (6 bases). Germline lookup yields CDR1 MNHEY and CDR2 SMNVEV (reference sequence). The length of the CDR3 is 14 residues. V gave up 7 bases and J gave up 0 bases, with 13 bases separating them. The CDR3 DNA is TGTGCCAGCATGTTGGAGGGGAGCTCCTACGAGCAGTACTTC. Translation gives CASMLEGSSYEQYF.

The chain links TRBV7-9 to TRBJ1-2; 8 bases map to TRBD1. The CDR3 spans 13 residues. The trim removed 5 bases at V and 10 bases at J, leaving 9 bases unmatched. CDR1 and CDR2 (germline): SEHNR, FQNEAQ (reference sequence). CDR3: CASSPGGADYYTF. CDR3 coding DNA: TGTGCCAGCAGCCCAGGGGGCGCGGACTACTACACCTTC.